A selection of T cell receptor beta chains follows, all from one sample in a study of beta chain features in type 1 diabetes. Assay used: immunoSEQ multiplex PCR; TCRdb lists only in-frame clones, some missing. The sample has 350,000 to 400,000 clones, about 16% seen once. Specimen: naive CD4+ T cells from blood. The receptors shown here come from a woman younger than 30 in good health. Both conserved end residues are part of each CDR3. D genes are given only for firm matches. Where a row states a size, it is once, few, many or the class of an expanded clone; other rows omit it.

>few|TRBV11-2|TRBJ2-3|-
TGTGCCAGCAGCTTAGGTGCGGGACTCGGGGATACGCAGTATTTT
CASSLGAGLGDTQYF
>-|TRBV7-2|TRBJ2-7|-
TGTGCCAGCAGCTTTACCTCACCCCCTCGGTCGTGTTACTTC
CASSFTSPPRSCYF
>-|TRBV28|TRBJ1-1|-
TGTGCCAGCAGACCCATGACAGTGAACACTGAAGCTTTCTTT
CASRPMTVNTEAFF
>-|TRBV5-1|TRBJ2-7|TRBD2
TGCGCCAGCAGCCCGGGACTAGCGGGAGCCTACGAGCAGTACTTC
CASSPGLAGAYEQYF
>few|TRBV7-3|TRBJ2-1|TRBD2
TGTGCCAGCAGCTTAACTGTAGCGGGAGGTCTTAGCAATGAGCAGTTCTTC
CASSLTVAGGLSNEQFF
>-|TRBV10-2|TRBJ2-1|-
TGCGCCAGCAGGGTTGCTAGACATGAGCAGTTCTTC
CASRVARHEQFF
>few|TRBV5-4|TRBJ2-7|-
TGTGCCAGCGGGGCAGCGGGCCCCTACGAGCAGTACTTC
CASGAAGPYEQYF
>-|TRBV15|TRBJ2-2|-
TGTGCCACCACCCCGGGACTTAACACCGGGGAGCTGTTTTTT
CATTPGLNTGELFF
>-|TRBV7-2|TRBJ2-1|TRBD1
TGTGCCAGCAGCTCGACCTCCGGGACAGGGGTTGAGCAGTTCTTC
CASSSTSGTGVEQFF
>-|TRBV7-9|TRBJ1-1|-
TGTGCCAGCAGCTTAAGACAGTCTGGTGAAGCTTTCTTT
CASSLRQSGEAFF
>-|TRBV5-4|TRBJ2-7|TRBD1
TGTGCCAGCAGCACCGGACAGGGATTGTACGAGCAGTACTTC
CASSTGQGLYEQYF
>few|TRBV30|TRBJ2-2|TRBD2
TGTGCCTCAAAAATAGCGGGAGTGCGGGTCGGGGAGCTGTTTTTT
CASKIAGVRVGELFF
>few|TRBV7-2|TRBJ2-1|-
TGTGCCAGCAGTACAGGGTTCTACAATGAGCAGTTCTTC
CASSTGFYNEQFF
>few|TRBV5-1|TRBJ2-7|TRBD2
TGCGCCAGCAGCTTACGGGAGGATTACGAGCAGTACTTC
CASSLREDYEQYF